This TCR beta chain was observed in a study of Ad26.COV2.S vaccination and SARS-CoV-2 variants. As for treatment: around 19 received Ad26.COV2.S at low or high dose, single or two shots; a few received placebo; per-sample allocation not given. Following the first vaccine or placebo injection, samples were taken on day 63. Whoever gave the sample was an adult aged 18-55 years in Boston. Repertoires were generated with immunoSEQ multiplex PCR, while TCRdb's copy carries only in-frame clones and drops some. This sample carries 300,000 to 500,000 clones, approximately 86% of them seen once, and the ten largest clones take 3.5%. V lost 5 bases and J 7 bases, leaving 12 bases between the germline ends. The CDR3 extends over 14 amino acids. The germline CDR1 and CDR2 sequences are LNHNV and YYDKDF (reference sequence).

The sample in question was peripheral blood, obtained in a trial of Ad26.COV2.S vaccine versus placebo. V is TRBV15 and J is TRBJ1-6; D is undetermined. The TCR was taken from a person aged 18-60 years who received the Ad26.COV2.S COVID-19 vaccine or a placebo. The CDR3 region has the DNA TGTGCCACCAGCGCCCGTCGAGGGAATTCACCCCTCCACTTT. Amino acid sequence: CATSARRGNSPLHF. The full variable domain, its missing parts supplied by reference TRBV15 and TRBJ1-6, is DAMVIQNPRYQVTQFGKPVTLSCSQTLNHNVMYWYQQKSSQAPKLLFHYYDKDFNNEADTPDNFQSRRPNTSFCFLDIRSPGLGDTAMYLCATSARRGNSPLHFGNGTRLTVT.